The clone carrying this T cell receptor beta chain was detected once. As yet, its antigen is unknown. This specimen belongs to a study of cytomegalovirus exposure and HLA in healthy donors. The study's findings and limits: In a later analysis, TCR beta V- and J-gene trimming showed a link to a missense DCLRE1C variant.

Both 60 Vbeta primers and 13 Jbeta primers went into the PCR. TCRdb's copy holds only in-frame clones and misses some; the assay was immunoSEQ multiplex PCR. Of 95,000 to 100,000 clones listed, under 80% are singletons. This CDR3 is 14 amino acids long. Germline assignment: CDR1 GTSNPN and CDR2 SVGIG (reference sequence). The germline V and J ends were trimmed by 1 base and 5 bases, with 14 bases remaining between them. This sequence joins TRBV30 and TRBJ2-5, with D possibly TRBD1 on 6 matching bases. This clonotype originated in a human donor in good health. Sequenced: PBMCs. The CDR3 DNA sequence: TGTGCCTGGAGTGCCCTTAGAGGGGGTGAGACCCAGTACTTC. As protein: CAWSALRGGETQYF.